Given below is one TCR beta chain in context. It has no known antigen specificity. No per-base quality is available; no much larger clone lies one base away. The CDR3, cysteine through phenylalanine, is 16 amino acids long. The read is trimmed to its CDR3 DNA, 48 bases read in frame from base 1. Trimming removed 5 bases from V and 2 bases from J, leaving 16 bases between the germline ends. CDR1 and CDR2 (SGHVS, FQNEAQ) derive from the germline V gene. The CDR3 regions of human TCRbeta chains were analyzed by immunosequencing. Processing in the source paper ran as follows. Repertoire TCRs were matched against a reference library of SARS-CoV-2-specific TCRs generated with the MIRA antigen-specificity platform. Breadth was defined as the fraction of unique TCRs that were SARS-CoV-2-associated. Depth was defined as the fraction of total T cells that were SARS-CoV-2-associated. Using the MIRA data, every spike-specific TCR was mapped to the spike region that the TCR reacted to and assigned to either a CD4 or a CD8 class. Log10-transformed breadth and depth values were compared by one-way ANOVA with Sidak's multiple comparisons tests. Sourced from immuneACCESS, this table was stored by TCRdb with only in-frame sequences that have V and J called. A share of the clones is absent; for the studies checked, an unresolved V gene accounts for under half, and the remainder has no known explanation. D and trimming were read from the DNA, whereas the V and J calls and clone size are those reported in that table. This sample lists some 150,000 clones; 90% were detected once. The ten biggest clones cover approximately 1.8% of the sample.

The data were taken from a study of T cell responses to AZD1222 COVID-19 vaccine listed by TCRdb under 2021. Background for the entire study: AZD1222 recipients whose second dose came at about 4 weeks and those whose second dose came at about 12 weeks were combined into one group, since spike-specific TCR depth and breadth did not differ between the two schedules. Trial participants were enrolled into age subgroups of 18-55, 56-69 and 70-plus years, which contained 148, 28 and 57 TCR-sequenced participants, respectively. A total of about 230 trial participants underwent TCR sequencing, of whom 207 received two doses of AZD1222 and about 25 received two doses of the MenACWY control vaccine.

The time point label, read with the paper, signifies: baseline before first vaccination. Samples from vaccinated people were obtained from the UK trials COV001 and COV002, which included a single-blind randomized controlled phase 2/3 trial of AZD1222 (ChAdOx1 nCoV-19) in healthy adults. For TCRbeta chain sequencing, PBMC samples were collected from trial participants at day 0 and at day 28 after the second dose. The study at large found these results: Nearly half of unique spike-specific TCRs reportedly recognized epitopes outside regions mutated in the B.1.351 and B.1.1.7 variants. Because no samples from the day 14 peak response were available, repertoires could be characterized only after the peak T cell response. After two AZD1222 doses, both the breadth and the depth of spike-specific TCRs were significantly higher than at day 0 and than in MenACWY recipients. Conclusions about previously exposed vaccinees were limited because only six AZD1222 recipients were SARS-CoV-2 seropositive at baseline. In the small 56-69-year group, the increase in depth fell short of significance, most likely because of low power. Vaccine-associated CD4 TCRs spanned the whole spike protein, with dominant responses in regions 160-218 and 743-854. Participants were mostly white British and included more females than males, and it was suggested by the authors that clonal diversity may have been underestimated.

The sequence was collected from an adult in good health. This sequence uses TRBV7-8 and TRBJ2-1; the D region possibly corresponds to TRBD2 (6 bases align). Sequenced material: peripheral blood, taken on day 0 of AZD1222 vaccination. This receptor has the CDR3 CASSTLLATPYNEQFF. Read as DNA, the sequence is TGTGCCAGCAGCACCCTACTAGCTACCCCCTACAATGAGCAGTTCTTC. The full variable domain, completed from the reference TRBV7-8 and TRBJ2-1 proteins outside the CDR3, reads GAGVSQSPRYKVAKRGQDVALRCDPISGHVSLFWYQQALGQGPEFLTYFQNEAQLDKSGLPSDRFFAERPEGSVSTLKIQRTQQEDSAVYLCASSTLLATPYNEQFFGPGTRLTVL.